This TCR beta chain emerged from a study of T cell repertoires in cytomegalovirus infection. This clonotype came up a few times. What it binds is unknown. The CDR3 spans 14 residues. Germline lookup yields CDR1 LNHDA and CDR2 SQIVND (reference sequence). V dropped 10 bases and J dropped 0 bases, with 15 bases sitting between them. In TCRdb, the reads were re-called with MiXCR into one record per CDR3 protein. The table lists tens of thousands of distinct CDR3 sequences, roughly 20% of them singletons. Study-wide results and caveats: Predominance within the ex vivo response was attributable to HLA-C-restricted CMV-specific TCR beta clonotypes. Summed frequency of shared TCR beta families picked out CMV carriers who also had the relevant HLA.

This receptor was obtained from a human donor in good health (CMV status not recorded). Some clones in this sample may be carry-over from other donors' samples. The sequenced sample was CD8+ T cells from cultured PBMCs, obtained from culture after CMV antigen stimulation. The V and J genes are TRBV19 and TRBJ1-1; D is perhaps TRBD1 (6 bases). In DNA, the CDR3 is TGTGCCACAGATTCCAGGGGCTTGAACACTGAAGCTTTCTTT. Residues: CATDSRGLNTEAFF.